Following are 16 T cell receptor beta chains from one sample sequenced in a study of identical twins. TCRdb analysed the 5' RACE reads with MiXCR anew, one entry per CDR3 protein. The repertoire holds about 150,000 distinct CDR3 sequences, 3% to 4.5% seen once, with around 8% in the top ten. The sequenced material came from memory T cells sorted from blood. Receptor source: a man between 18 and 29 years old in good health.

This clonotype showed up many times. The chain joins TRBV7-6 to TRBJ2-1, with D possibly being TRBD1 or TRBD2 (6 bases each). The CDR3 totals 15 residues. V dropped 1 base and J dropped 11 bases, with 18 bases sitting between them. In germline, CDR1 is SGHVS, CDR2 FNYEAQ. CDR3 sequence (DNA): TGTGCCAGCAGCTTAGAATCAGGGTGGGGGGCCCAGCAGTTCTTC. The encoded protein is CASSLESGWGAQQFF.

This clonotype was counted many times. At one end, the junction sequence differs from germline, possibly due to a read error. CDR3 in DNA: TGTGCCAGCAGCATAGCCCAGGGGGCCAAAAACATTCAGTACTTC. Residues: CASSIAQGAKNIQYF. The gene calls are TRBV7-9 and TRBJ2-4; D is possibly TRBD1 (6 bases). The CDR3 consists of 15 residues. The germline CDR1 and CDR2 sequences are SEHNR and FQNEAQ (reference sequence).

There are many counts of this clonotype. J is TRBJ2-1 and V is TRBV6-2 or TRBV6-3, with 7 bases fitting TRBD2. Germline V lookup: CDR1 MNHEY, CDR2 SVGEGT. There are 15 residues in the CDR3. After removal of 7 bases from V and 0 bases from J, the junction contained 6 bases not matched to a gene. CDR3: CASTLAGVSYNEQFF. The CDR3 DNA reads TGTGCCAGCACTCTCGCGGGAGTCTCCTACAATGAGCAGTTCTTC.

This clonotype came up a few times. V usage is TRBV6-5 and J usage is TRBJ2-7, with D maybe TRBD1 (5 bases). V lost 8 bases to trimming and J lost 5 bases, with 10 bases between them. The CDR3 extends over 11 amino acids. Germline V CDR1 and CDR2: MNHEY, SVGAGI. This CDR3 reads CASRRANEQYF. The CDR3 coding sequence is TGTGCCAGCCGCAGGGCTAACGAGCAGTACTTC.

This clonotype has at least ten counts. The rearrangement links TRBV12-3 or TRBV12-4 to TRBJ2-7; 9 positions agree with TRBD1. The CDR3 contains 13 residues. V lost 6 bases, J lost 6 bases, and 6 bases stayed unmatched. The CDR3 is CASSPGTGSEQYV. CDR3 sequence (DNA): TGTGCCAGCAGCCCCGGGACAGGGAGCGAGCAGTACGTC.

This clonotype appeared many times. The chain couples TRBV12-3 or TRBV12-4 to TRBJ2-4; D not resolved. V gave up 2 bases and J gave up 8 bases, with 4 bases separating them. The CDR3 has 11 residues. In nucleotides, the CDR3 is TGTGCCAGCAGTTTACGGCACATTCAGTACTTC. This codes for CASSLRHIQYF.

This clonotype was seen repeatedly, ten times or more. The chain joins TRBV4-1 to TRBJ2-1, with 7 bases fitting TRBD2. After removal of 4 bases from V and 10 bases from J, the junction contained 16 bases not matched to a gene. This CDR3 region has 16 residues. The germline V gene has CDR1 MGHRA and CDR2 YSYEKL. The CDR3: CASSRGELAPLWEQFF. CDR3 nucleotide sequence: TGCGCCAGCAGCCGAGGGGAACTAGCGCCCCTGTGGGAGCAGTTCTTC.

This clonotype was recorded many times. This chain joins TRBV12-3 or TRBV12-4 and TRBJ2-7; D remains unclear. V dropped 3 bases and J dropped 2 bases, with 14 bases sitting between them. This CDR3 spans 15 amino acids. The CDR3 DNA sequence: TGTGCCAGCAGTTTTTTGGCCGCAGGCCCCTACGAGCAGTACTTC. Its translation: CASSFLAAGPYEQYF.

This clonotype was found many times. This rearrangement joins TRBV30 to TRBJ2-3; possibly TRBD1 or TRBD2 for D (6 bases each). V was pared by 4 bases and J by 3 bases, with 11 bases between. CDR1 is GTSNPN and CDR2 is SVGIG in the germline V gene (reference sequence). The CDR3 consists of 13 residues. The CDR3 DNA reads TGTGCCTGGATAGGAGGGGGAACAGATACGCAGTATTTT. It encodes CAWIGGGTDTQYF.

At least ten counts were recorded for this clonotype. V and J are TRBV4-1 and TRBJ1-5, with 7 bases fitting TRBD1. Germline CDR1 reads MGHRA; CDR2 reads YSYEKL. The length of the CDR3 is 14 residues. V shed 4 bases, J shed 3 bases, and the junction held 3 bases outside the gene matches. The CDR3 region is CASSRGQYNQPQHF. CDR3 bases: TGCGCCAGCAGCCGGGGACAGTACAATCAGCCCCAGCATTTT.

This clonotype was detected ten times or more. This chain uses TRBV6-1 with TRBJ1-2; D not certain. V was clipped by 0 bases and J by 3 bases, with 8 bases between them. Per the germline V gene, CDR1 is MNHNS and CDR2 is SASEGT. The CDR3 length is 14 residues. DNA for the CDR3: TGTGCCAGCAGTGAAGCAAATGGCGACTATGGCTACACCTTC. Translating it yields CASSEANGDYGYTF.

The chain links TRBV10-2 to TRBJ2-2, with 12 bases aligning to TRBD1. V trimming: 7 bases; J trimming: 6 bases; junction bases outside the gene matches: 3. The CDR3 extends over 14 amino acids. Looked up from germline, CDR1 is WSHSY and CDR2 is SAAADI. CDR3 in amino acids: CASKRDRGPGELFF. The CDR3 region has the DNA TGCGCCAGCAAGCGGGACAGGGGGCCCGGGGAGCTGTTTTTT.

There are many counts of this clonotype. The V and J genes are TRBV20-1 and TRBJ2-7; 11 bases map to TRBD2. The CDR3 is 16 amino acids. Unmatched junction bases numbered 8, after V lost 1 base and J lost 3 bases. The germline V gene has CDR1 DFQATT and CDR2 SNEGSKA (reference sequence). The CDR3 spells CSARGNVAGGFYEQYF. The DNA for the CDR3 is TGCAGTGCTAGAGGAAACGTAGCGGGAGGGTTCTACGAGCAGTACTTC.

Many counts were recorded for this clonotype. V and J are TRBV24-1 and TRBJ2-1, with D perhaps being TRBD1 or TRBD2 (6 bases each). V was cut by 6 bases and J by 2 bases, with 13 bases left in between. CDR3 length: 15 amino acids. The V gene's germline CDR1 is KGHDR and CDR2 SFDVKD. CDR3 sequence: CATSHQGRPYNEQFF. The CDR3 coding sequence is TGTGCCACCAGTCATCAGGGGAGGCCCTACAATGAGCAGTTCTTC.

This clonotype was seen a few times. This rearrangement joins TRBV15 to TRBJ2-6; D may match TRBD1 or TRBD2 (5 bases each). Trimming shortened V by 3 bases and J by 2 bases, and 17 bases separated the two germline ends. Germline loops: CDR1 LNHNV, CDR2 YYDKDF (reference sequence). There are 18 residues in the CDR3. CDR3 sequence: CATSRGDLVGTGANVLTF. The CDR3 DNA follows: TGTGCCACCAGCAGGGGGGACCTCGTAGGTACTGGGGCCAACGTCCTGACTTTC.

This clonotype came up many times. The CDR3 DNA reads TGTGCCAGCAGCCAAGAACGAGCGCTCGGGTCCTACAATGAGCAGTTCTTC. Its translation: CASSQERALGSYNEQFF. V and J are TRBV4-2 and TRBJ2-1; D remains unclear. The V and J ends lost 0 bases and 1 base respectively, with 13 bases between them. Germline CDR1 is LGHNA and CDR2 is YNFKEQ. The CDR3 is 17 amino acids.